What follows describes a single T cell receptor (beta chain). Its antigen is as yet unknown. This may come from a read error, since a much larger clone is one base off. TCRdb independently ran MiXCR on the reads; one entry per CDR3 protein. Here the sample spans roughly 600,000 distinct CDR3 sequences, 24% being singletons. The sample belongs to a study of T cell repertoires in cytomegalovirus infection. About the study: Matching HLA type, along with CMV infection, was indicated by public TCR beta signatures. Notes on the study in general: The ex vivo response was dominated by HLA-C-restricted CMV-specific TCR beta clonotypes.

The CDR3 runs 13 residues. V was clipped by 6 bases and J by 3 bases, with 11 bases between them. The rearrangement uses TRBV12-3 or TRBV12-4 and TRBJ1-2, with D perhaps matching TRBD1 (5 bases). Sequencing was done on a sample of CD8+ T cells from PBMCs. The sequence was collected from a human donor in good health (CMV status not recorded). Some clones in this sample may be carry-over from other donors' samples. The DNA for the CDR3 is TGTGCCAGCAGCCCGATAGGGGACTATGGCTACACCTTC. This codes for CASSPIGDYGYTF.